The next 7 T cell receptor beta chains were all read from a single sample in a study of Graves' ophthalmopathy and Graves' hyperthyroidism. Amplification targeted the TCR beta CDR3 regions, with RNA transcripts as the source material. The first round was an RT-PCR with HTBI primers, and the second round was a multiplex PCR. TCRdb passed the multiplex PCR reads through MiXCR, listing each CDR3 protein once. The table lists about 1.1 million distinct CDR3 sequences, around a third of them singletons, with roughly 11% in the top ten. Material: peripheral blood or thyroid tissue (not recorded which). All receptors derive from an adult man with Graves' hyperthyroidism.

Note on this clonotype: Just one base apart from a much larger clone, this may be a read error. The rearrangement links TRBV12-3 or TRBV12-4 to TRBJ1-6; D unclear. The CDR3 runs to 14 residues. The CDR3 DNA follows: TGTGCCAGCAGTTTGATGAAGGGTAATTCACCCCCCCACTTT. Protein sequence: CASSLMKGNSPPHF.

This clonotype was recorded many times. The rearrangement uses TRBV7-9 and TRBJ1-4, with a tentative D call TRBD1 (5 bases). Germline V gives CDR1 SEHNR, CDR2 FQNEAQ (reference sequence). The CDR3 runs to 16 residues. The V end was cut by 1 base, the J end by 8 bases, with 17 bases between. The CDR3 DNA follows: TGTGCCAGCAGCTTAGTCGCGTGGGGCGTTCAGGAAAAACTGTTTTTT. Protein product: CASSLVAWGVQEKLFF.

The V and J genes are TRBV2 and TRBJ2-2; a weak D match, TRBD1 (5 bases). This CDR3 is built from 14 residues. The germline gives CDR1 SNHLY, CDR2 FYNNEI. V lost 8 bases and J lost 2, with 12 bases in between. The CDR3 here is CASAFDSNTGELFF. CDR3 coding DNA: TGTGCCAGCGCGTTCGACAGCAACACCGGGGAGCTGTTTTTT.

This clonotype was detected many times. This chain uses TRBV25-1 with TRBJ1-1; D possibly corresponds to TRBD1 (5 bases). The CDR3 is 15 residues long. From germline, CDR1 is MGHDK and CDR2 SYGVNS. The ends were cut back, 7 bases at V and 0 bases at J, with 15 bases in the middle. DNA of the CDR3: TGTGCCAGCAAACAATCGGGACTCCTGAACACTGAAGCTTTCTTT. Translating it yields CASKQSGLLNTEAFF.

This clonotype appeared a single time. A much bigger clone sits one base away, suggesting this may be a read error. The chain recombines TRBV20-1 with TRBJ2-7; TRBD2 aligns across 10 bases. V was clipped by 3 bases and J by 6 bases; unmatched bases: 11. The CDR3 extends over 15 amino acids. Germline values: CDR1 DFQATT, CDR2 SNEGSKA (reference sequence). The CDR3 coding sequence is TGCAGTGCTAGTGCACTAGCGGGACCGAGGGGCGAGCAGTACTTC. Residues: CSASALAGPRGEQYF.

This clonotype was counted ten times or more. The chain is built from TRBV24-1 and TRBJ1-5, with D maybe TRBD1 (6 bases). This CDR3 region has 14 residues. Germline loops: CDR1 KGHDR, CDR2 SFDVKD. Trimming removed 7 bases at V and 1 base at J, with 10 bases between. As DNA, the CDR3 is TGTGCCACCAGCATCCAGGGGAGCAATCAGCCCCAGCATTTT. Translation gives CATSIQGSNQPQHF.

There are a few counts of this clonotype. This rearrangement joins TRBV11-2 to TRBJ2-7; TRBD2 might be the D (5 bases). Trimming stripped 3 bases from V and 2 bases from J, with 14 bases between. The CDR3 loop spans 15 amino acids. Germline CDR1 is SGHAT and CDR2 is FQNNGV. The CDR3 is CASSFSGLNPYEQYF. CDR3 DNA sequence: TGTGCCAGCAGCTTTTCTGGACTGAACCCCTACGAGCAGTACTTC.